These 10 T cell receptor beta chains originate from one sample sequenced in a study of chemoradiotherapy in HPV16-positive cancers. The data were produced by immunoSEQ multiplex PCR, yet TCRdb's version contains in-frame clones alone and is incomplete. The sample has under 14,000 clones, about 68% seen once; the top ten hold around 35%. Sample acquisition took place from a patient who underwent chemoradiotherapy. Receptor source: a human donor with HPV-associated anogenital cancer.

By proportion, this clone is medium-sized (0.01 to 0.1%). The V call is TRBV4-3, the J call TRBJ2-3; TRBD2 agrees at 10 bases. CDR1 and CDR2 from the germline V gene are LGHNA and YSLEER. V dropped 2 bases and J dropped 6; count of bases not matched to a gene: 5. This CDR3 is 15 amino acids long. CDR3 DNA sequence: TGCGCCAGCAGCCAAAGGGCTAGCGGGAGTGATACGCAGTATTTT. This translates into CASSQRASGSDTQYF.

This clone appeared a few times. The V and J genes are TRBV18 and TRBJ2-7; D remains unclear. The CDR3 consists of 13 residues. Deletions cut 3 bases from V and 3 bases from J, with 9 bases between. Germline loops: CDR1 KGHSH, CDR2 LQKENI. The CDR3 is CASSPGSDYEQYF. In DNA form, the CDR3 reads TGTGCCAGCTCACCGGGCAGCGACTACGAGCAGTACTTC.

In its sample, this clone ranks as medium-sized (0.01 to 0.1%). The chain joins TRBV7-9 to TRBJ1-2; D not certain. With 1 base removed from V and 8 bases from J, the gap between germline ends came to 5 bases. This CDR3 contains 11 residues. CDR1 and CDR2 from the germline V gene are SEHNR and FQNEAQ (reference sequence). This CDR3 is CASSLEVGYTF. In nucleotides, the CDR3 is TGTGCCAGCAGCTTAGAGGTCGGCTACACCTTC.

Here the CDR3 reads CASSYRGRGTGELFF. DNA for the CDR3: TGTGCCAGCAGTTACCGAGGCCGGGGGACCGGGGAGCTGTTTTTT. This chain uses TRBV6-5 with TRBJ2-2; possibly TRBD2 for D (6 bases). V was cut by 2 bases and J by 5 bases, with 12 bases left in between. This CDR3 spans 15 amino acids. Germline values: CDR1 MNHEY, CDR2 SVGAGI.

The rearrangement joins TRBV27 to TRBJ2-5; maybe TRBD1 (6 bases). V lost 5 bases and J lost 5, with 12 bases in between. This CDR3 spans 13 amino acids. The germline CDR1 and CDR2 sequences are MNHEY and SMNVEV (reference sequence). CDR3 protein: CASSRTVGETQYF. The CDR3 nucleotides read TGTGCCAGCAGTCGGACAGTGGGGGAGACCCAGTACTTC.

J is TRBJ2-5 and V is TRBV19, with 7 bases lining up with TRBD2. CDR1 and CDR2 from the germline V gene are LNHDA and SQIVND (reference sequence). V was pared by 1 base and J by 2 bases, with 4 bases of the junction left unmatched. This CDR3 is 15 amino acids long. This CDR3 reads CASSIASGAQETQYF. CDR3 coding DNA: TGTGCCAGTAGTATAGCTAGCGGAGCTCAAGAGACCCAGTACTTC.

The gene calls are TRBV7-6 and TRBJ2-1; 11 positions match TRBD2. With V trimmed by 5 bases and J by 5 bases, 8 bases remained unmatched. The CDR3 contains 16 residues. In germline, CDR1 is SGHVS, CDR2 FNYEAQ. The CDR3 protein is CASSPMASGGNNEQFF. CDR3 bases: TGTGCCAGCAGCCCCATGGCTAGCGGGGGGAACAATGAGCAGTTCTTC.

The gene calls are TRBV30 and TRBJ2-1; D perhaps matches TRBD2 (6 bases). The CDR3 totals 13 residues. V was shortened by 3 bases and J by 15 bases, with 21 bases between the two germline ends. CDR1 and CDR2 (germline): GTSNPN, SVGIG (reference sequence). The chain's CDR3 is CAWRGVFGGAVFF. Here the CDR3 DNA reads TGTGCCTGGAGAGGGGTATTCGGCGGGGCCGTGTTCTTC. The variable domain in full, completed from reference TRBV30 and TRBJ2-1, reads SQTIHQWPATLVQPVGSPLSLECTVEGTSNPNLYWYRQAAGRGLQLLFYSVGIGQISSEVPQNLSASRPQDRQFILSSKKLLLSDSGFYLCAWRGVFGGAVFFGPGTRLTVL.

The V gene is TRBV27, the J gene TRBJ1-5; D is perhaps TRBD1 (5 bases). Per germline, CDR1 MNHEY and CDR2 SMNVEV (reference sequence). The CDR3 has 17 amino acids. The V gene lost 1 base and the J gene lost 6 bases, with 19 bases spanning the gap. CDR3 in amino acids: CASSLYRRGREGQPQHF. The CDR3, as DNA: TGTGCCAGCAGTTTATACCGGAGGGGCAGGGAGGGTCAGCCCCAGCATTTT.

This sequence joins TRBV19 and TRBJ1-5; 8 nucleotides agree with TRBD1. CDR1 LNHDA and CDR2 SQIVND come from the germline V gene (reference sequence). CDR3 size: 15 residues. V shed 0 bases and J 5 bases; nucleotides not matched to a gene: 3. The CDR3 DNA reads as TGTGCCAGTAGTATAGACGCAGGGGGCTATCAGCCCCAGCATTTT. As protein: CASSIDAGGYQPQHF.